These 20 T cell receptor beta chains came from one sample sequenced in a study of blood T cell repertoires in COVID-19. Assay used: immunoSEQ multiplex PCR; TCRdb lists only in-frame clones, some missing. The data contain about 190,000 clones, roughly nine tenths of them singletons. The sample taken for sequencing was peripheral blood. The origin of the receptors is a man aged 25 to 45 with acute or convalescent COVID-19.

The chain employs TRBV7-9 and TRBJ2-1; 8 bases are a match to TRBD1. Germline lookup yields CDR1 SEHNR and CDR2 FQNEAQ (reference sequence). The CDR3 is 12 residues long. Germline trimming cut 8 bases from V and 12 bases from J; bases unmatched to any gene: 9. CDR3 in DNA: TGTGCCAGCCGCGGGGACAGGCGGGGGCAGTTCTTC. Translated: CASRGDRRGQFF.

To note about this clone: At one boundary the junction diverges from the germline segment, which might be a read error. The chain recombines TRBV18 with TRBJ2-2; D is possibly TRBD2 (5 bases). The CDR3 consists of 15 residues. Germline CDR1 reads KGHSH; CDR2 reads LQKENI. CDR3 sequence reads: CASLPGQRSTGELFF. As DNA, the CDR3 is TGTGCCAGCTTACCAGGCCAGCGGAGCACCGGGGAGCTGTTTTTT.

V is TRBV5-1 and J is TRBJ1-4, with D hard to call. Germline-derived CDR1 and CDR2 are SGHRS and YFSETQ. The CDR3 is 13 amino acids. Between the trimmed V and J ends, which lost 4 bases and 8 bases, there was a span of 12 bases. CDR3 bases: TGCGCCAGCAGCCCCGGGGTTAGGGAAAAACTGTTTTTT. The encoded protein is CASSPGVREKLFF. Together with reference TRBV5-1 and TRBJ1-4, the CDR3 gives the full variable domain: KAGVTQTPRYLIKTRGQQVTLSCSPISGHRSVSWYQQTPGQGLQFLFEYFSETQRNKGNFPGRFSGRQFSNSRSEMNVSTLELGDSALYLCASSPGVREKLFFGSGTQLSVL.

The chain is built from TRBV19 and TRBJ1-6; D is unclear. Between the trimmed V and J ends, which lost 6 bases and 5 bases, there was a span of 11 bases. The CDR3 has 14 residues. The germline gives CDR1 LNHDA, CDR2 SQIVND (reference sequence). CDR3 nucleotide sequence: TGTGCCAGTAGGGGTTACACAGATAATTCACCCCTCCACTTT. Translating gives CASRGYTDNSPLHF.

V and J are TRBV3-1 (or the pseudogene TRBV3-2) and TRBJ2-2, with D possibly TRBD2 on 5 matching bases. V gave up 4 bases and J gave up 6 bases, with 15 bases separating them. Germline V CDR1 and CDR2: LGHDT, YNNKEL (reference sequence). The CDR3 runs to 15 residues. The CDR3 loop reads CASSREGLASGELFF. For the CDR3, the DNA is TGTGCCAGCAGCCGAGAGGGTCTAGCCTCCGGGGAGCTGTTTTTT.

The chain combines TRBV28 with TRBJ1-4; no clear D gene. V was trimmed by 10 bases and J by 7 bases, leaving 13 bases between them. The CDR3 consists of 12 residues. Germline lookup yields CDR1 MDHEN and CDR2 SYDVKM. CDR3 in amino acids: CATVGTGEKLFF. The CDR3 DNA follows: TGTGCCACGGTTGGCACGGGTGAAAAACTGTTTTTT.

This chain links TRBV6-5 with TRBJ1-5; D is perhaps TRBD1 (5 bases). Looked up from germline, CDR1 is MNHEY and CDR2 is SVGAGI. The V end lost 0 bases, the J end lost 9 bases, and 15 bases lay between the germline ends. This CDR3 region has 15 residues. The CDR3 nucleotides read TGTGCCAGCAGTTACTCGGGGGGTGGCTCGAGGCCCCAGCATTTT. Translation: CASSYSGGGSRPQHF.

The gene calls are TRBV11-2 and TRBJ2-7; TRBD1 matches at 8 bases. V lost 0 bases and J lost 2; bases outside the gene matches: 3. CDR3 length: 15 amino acids. Germline CDR1 and CDR2: SGHAT and FQNNGV. The CDR3 sequence: CASSLDKQGAYEQYF. The CDR3 DNA reads TGTGCCAGCAGCTTAGATAAACAGGGGGCCTACGAGCAGTACTTC.

The V call is TRBV28, the J call TRBJ1-5; a possible D gene is TRBD1 (6 bases). Germline V lookup: CDR1 MDHEN, CDR2 SYDVKM. V was shortened by 6 bases and J by 4 bases, with 16 bases between the two germline ends. The CDR3 has 15 residues. Here the CDR3 reads CASSRGGLGNQPQHF. CDR3 coding DNA: TGTGCCAGCAGCCGAGGGGGTTTGGGGAATCAGCCCCAGCATTTT.

This chain links TRBV18 with TRBJ1-3; 9 positions match TRBD1. CDR3 length equals 18 residues. Germline CDR1 KGHSH, CDR2 LQKENI. With V trimmed by 0 bases and J by 2 bases, 8 bases remained unmatched. This chain's CDR3 is CASSPPGQGRKPGNTIYF. CDR3 sequence (DNA): TGTGCCAGCTCACCACCGGGACAGGGTCGAAAGCCTGGAAACACCATATATTTT.

The chain has TRBV28 and TRBJ1-5, with D possibly being TRBD1 (5 bases). The V end lost 2 bases, the J end lost 2 bases, and 10 bases lay between the germline ends. Germline-derived CDR1 and CDR2 are MDHEN and SYDVKM. CDR3 length equals 15 residues. CDR3 loop: CASSLGGGGNQPQHF. The DNA of the CDR3 is TGTGCCAGCAGTTTAGGGGGAGGGGGCAATCAGCCCCAGCATTTT.

This clone was seen just once. The chain carries TRBV28 and TRBJ2-7; TRBD1 matches at 10 bases. Trimming removed 6 bases from V and 9 bases from J; junction bases left unmatched: 11. Germline CDR1 is MDHEN and CDR2 is SYDVKM. The CDR3 covers 14 residues. The CDR3 nucleotides are TGTGCCAGCAGGACACCGGGACAGGGGATTCGGCAGTACTTC. This encodes CASRTPGQGIRQYF.

The rearrangement links TRBV9 to TRBJ2-3, with 7 nucleotides matching TRBD2. Germline V gene lookup returns CDR1 SGDLS and CDR2 YYNGEE. V shed 2 bases and J 6 bases; nucleotides not matched to a gene: 9. CDR3 size: 15 residues. CDR3: CASSVAGVLLDTQYF. The CDR3 nucleotides read TGTGCCAGCAGCGTTGCGGGAGTGTTATTGGATACGCAGTATTTT.

The V and J genes are TRBV19 and TRBJ2-3, with TRBD1 matching 7 bases. V lost 6 bases to trimming and J lost 7 bases; unmatched junction nucleotides: 13. Germline V CDR1 and CDR2: LNHDA, SQIVND (reference sequence). The CDR3 loop spans 15 amino acids. Written as DNA, the CDR3 is TGTGCCAGTAGAGCTTCTCGGGACAGAGCTAATACGCAGTATTTT. This gives the protein CASRASRDRANTQYF.

The genes are TRBV27 and TRBJ2-5; 7 bases align to TRBD1. CDR1 MNHEY and CDR2 SMNVEV come from the germline V gene (reference sequence). CDR3 length equals 15 residues. Germline trimming cut 1 base from V and 3 bases from J; bases unmatched to any gene: 5. CDR3 amino acids: CASSLFGTVEETQYF. CDR3 sequence (DNA): TGTGCCAGCAGTTTATTCGGGACAGTGGAAGAGACCCAGTACTTC.

V is TRBV11-2 and J is TRBJ2-2, with 8 bases that match TRBD1. CDR1 SGHAT and CDR2 FQNNGV come from the germline V gene. The CDR3 has 16 residues. Trimming at V came to 5 bases and at J to 1 base, leaving 6 bases not matched to a gene. CDR3 sequence: CASSPWTGMNTGELFF. The CDR3 DNA sequence: TGTGCCAGCAGCCCTTGGACAGGGATGAACACCGGGGAGCTGTTTTTT.

The V gene is TRBV28, the J gene TRBJ2-6, with TRBD1 identical over 7 bases. Germline-derived CDR1 and CDR2 are MDHEN and SYDVKM. V gave up 11 bases and J gave up 2 bases; unmatched junction bases: 6. This CDR3 is 14 amino acids long. The CDR3 loop reads CAAEDRAGANVLTF. The CDR3 DNA reads TGTGCCGCTGAAGACAGGGCTGGGGCCAACGTCCTGACTTTC.

The chain combines TRBV27 with TRBJ1-1, with D maybe TRBD1 (5 bases). The CDR3 runs to 13 residues. The V gene's germline CDR1 is MNHEY and CDR2 SMNVEV (reference sequence). Trimming removed 5 bases at V and 9 bases at J, with 16 bases between. This chain's CDR3 is CASSTFPGLKAFF. The DNA of the CDR3 is TGTGCCAGCAGTACTTTCCCGGGACTCAAAGCTTTCTTT.

The rearrangement uses TRBV19 and TRBJ2-1; 9 bases fit TRBD2. In germline, CDR1 is LNHDA, CDR2 SQIVND (reference sequence). V was clipped by 7 bases and J by 8 bases; unmatched bases: 9. The CDR3 spans 14 residues. CDR3: CASNRGGARDEQFF. In DNA form, the CDR3 reads TGTGCCAGTAACCGCGGGGGGGCCCGGGATGAGCAGTTCTTC. Full variable domain (outside the CDR3, taken from reference TRBV19 and TRBJ2-1): DGGITQSPKYLFRKEGQNVTLSCEQNLNHDAMYWYRQDPGQGLRLIYYSQIVNDFQKGDIAEGYSVSREKKESFPLTVTSAQKNPTAFYLCASNRGGARDEQFFGPGTRLTVL.

This clone was recorded a few times. This chain uses TRBV7-2 with TRBJ2-2; 10 bases agree with TRBD2. The CDR3 covers 18 residues. Germline trimming cut 3 bases from V and 3 bases from J; bases unmatched to any gene: 10. The germline gives CDR1 SGHTA, CDR2 FQGNSA. The CDR3 DNA reads as TGTGCCAGCAGCTTCCGTCCTAGCGGGAGTATCGACACCGGGGAGCTGTTTTTT. Its protein is CASSFRPSGSIDTGELFF.